This entry describes one TCR beta chain. What it binds is unknown. A much larger clone is a single base away; this may be a read error. The same CDR3 arises from other DNA sequences in this sample as well. The data originate from a study of radiation and T cells in renal cell carcinoma. Study findings and constraints: In blood, top tumor clones expanded by 2 weeks, shrinking by 4.

Time point denoted: blood 2 weeks post-SBRT. Treatment meaning: 15 Gy SBRT to primary tumor, nephrectomy 4 weeks later. Serial blood draws occurred at baseline and 2 and 4 weeks post-SBRT. Assay: immunoSEQ multiplex PCR; the TCRdb copy retains only in-frame clones and omits some. In the table there are about 130,000 clones, approximately 85% of which are singletons. Sequences were derived from blood, sampled from a patient whose treatment included radiotherapy and nephrectomy. The TCR originated in a man aged 50-60 years with renal cell carcinoma.

The DNA for the CDR3 is TGCGCCAGCAGCTTAACAGGGAACACTGAGGCTTTCTTT. Protein: CASSLTGNTEAFF. This chain connects TRBV5-1 to TRBJ1-1, with D perhaps matching TRBD1 (6 bases). This CDR3 is built from 13 residues. The germline V gene has CDR1 SGHRS and CDR2 YFSETQ.